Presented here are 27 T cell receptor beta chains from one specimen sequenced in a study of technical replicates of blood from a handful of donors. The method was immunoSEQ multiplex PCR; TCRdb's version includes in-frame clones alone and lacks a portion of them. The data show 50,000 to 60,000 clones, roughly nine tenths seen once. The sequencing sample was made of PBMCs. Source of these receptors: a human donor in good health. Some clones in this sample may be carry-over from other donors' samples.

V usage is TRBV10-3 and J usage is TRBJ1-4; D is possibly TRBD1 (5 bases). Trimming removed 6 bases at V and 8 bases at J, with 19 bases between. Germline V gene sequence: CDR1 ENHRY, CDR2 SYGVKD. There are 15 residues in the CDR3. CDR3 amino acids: CAISATVGQGEKLFF. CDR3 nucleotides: TGTGCCATCAGCGCTACAGTGGGCCAGGGAGAAAAACTGTTTTTT.

DNA of the CDR3: TGTGCCAGCAGCTACCGGGGAAGCACAGATACGCAGTATTTT. This translates into CASSYRGSTDTQYF. The chain employs TRBV11-1 and TRBJ2-3; possible D gene TRBD2, 5 bases. Germline CDR1 and CDR2: SGHAT and FQDESV (reference sequence). Trimming shortened V by 4 bases and J by 0 bases, and 8 bases separated the two germline ends. The CDR3 runs to 14 residues.

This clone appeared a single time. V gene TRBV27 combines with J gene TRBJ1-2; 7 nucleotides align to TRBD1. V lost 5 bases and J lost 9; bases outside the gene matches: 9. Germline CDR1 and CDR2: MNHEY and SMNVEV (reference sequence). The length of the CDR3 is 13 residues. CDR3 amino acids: CASSPTTGPRYTF. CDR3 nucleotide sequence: TGTGCCAGCAGTCCAACGACAGGGCCGCGCTACACCTTC.

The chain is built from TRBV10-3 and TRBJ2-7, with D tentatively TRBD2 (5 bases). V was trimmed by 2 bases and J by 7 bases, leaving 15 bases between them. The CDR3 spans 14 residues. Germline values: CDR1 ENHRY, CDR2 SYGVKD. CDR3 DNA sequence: TGTGCCATCAGTGAGGAGGGATTCCCTCGGGAGCAGTACTTC. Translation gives CAISEEGFPREQYF.

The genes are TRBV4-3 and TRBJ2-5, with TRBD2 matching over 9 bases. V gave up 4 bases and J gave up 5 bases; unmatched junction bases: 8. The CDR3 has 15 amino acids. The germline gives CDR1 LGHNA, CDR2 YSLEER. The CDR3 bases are TGCGCCAGCAGCCGCCTGACTAGCGGTACGGAGACCCAGTACTTC. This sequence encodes CASSRLTSGTETQYF.

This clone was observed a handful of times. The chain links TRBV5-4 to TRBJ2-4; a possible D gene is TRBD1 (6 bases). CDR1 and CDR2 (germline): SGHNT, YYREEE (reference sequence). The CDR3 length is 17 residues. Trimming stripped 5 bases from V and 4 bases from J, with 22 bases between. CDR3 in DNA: TGTGCCAGCAGTCCCAGCCGGGACACCCCGGGGAAAAACATTCAGTACTTC. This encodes CASSPSRDTPGKNIQYF.

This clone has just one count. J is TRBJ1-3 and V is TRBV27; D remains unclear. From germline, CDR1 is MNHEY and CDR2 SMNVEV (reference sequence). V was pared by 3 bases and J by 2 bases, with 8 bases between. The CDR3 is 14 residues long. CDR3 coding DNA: TGTGCCAGCAGTTTGAGAGGGCCTGGAAACACCATATATTTT. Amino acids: CASSLRGPGNTIYF.

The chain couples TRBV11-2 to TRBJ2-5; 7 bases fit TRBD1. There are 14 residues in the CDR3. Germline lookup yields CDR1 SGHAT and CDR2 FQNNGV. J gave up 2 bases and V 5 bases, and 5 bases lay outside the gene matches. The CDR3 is CASSRDRTQETQYF. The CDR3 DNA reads TGTGCCAGCAGCCGGGACAGAACTCAAGAGACCCAGTACTTC.

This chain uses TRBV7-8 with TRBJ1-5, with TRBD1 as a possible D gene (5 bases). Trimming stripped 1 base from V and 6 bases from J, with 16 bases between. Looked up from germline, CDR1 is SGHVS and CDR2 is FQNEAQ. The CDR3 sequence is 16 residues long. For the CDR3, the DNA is TGTGCCAGCAGCTTAGTAGGCGGAGGGGTCGGTCAGCCCCAGCATTTT. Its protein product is CASSLVGGGVGQPQHF.

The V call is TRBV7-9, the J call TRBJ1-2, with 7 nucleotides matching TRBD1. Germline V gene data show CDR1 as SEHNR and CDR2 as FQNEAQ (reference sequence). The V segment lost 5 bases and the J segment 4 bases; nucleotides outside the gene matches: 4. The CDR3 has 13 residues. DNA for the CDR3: TGTGCCAGCAGCACAGGGGCGGTCTATGGCTACACCTTC. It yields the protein CASSTGAVYGYTF.

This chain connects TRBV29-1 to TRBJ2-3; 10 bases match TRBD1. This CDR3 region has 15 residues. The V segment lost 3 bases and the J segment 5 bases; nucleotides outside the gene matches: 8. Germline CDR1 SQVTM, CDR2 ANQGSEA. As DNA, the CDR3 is TGCAGCGTTGAGGGACCGACAGGGGGCAAAGATACGCAGTATTTT. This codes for CSVEGPTGGKDTQYF.

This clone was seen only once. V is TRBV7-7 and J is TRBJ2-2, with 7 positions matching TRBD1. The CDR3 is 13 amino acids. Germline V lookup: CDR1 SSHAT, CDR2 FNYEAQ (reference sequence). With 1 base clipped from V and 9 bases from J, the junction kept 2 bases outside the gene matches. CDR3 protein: CASSLDRGRELFF. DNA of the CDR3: TGTGCCAGCAGCTTAGACAGGGGCCGGGAGCTGTTTTTT.

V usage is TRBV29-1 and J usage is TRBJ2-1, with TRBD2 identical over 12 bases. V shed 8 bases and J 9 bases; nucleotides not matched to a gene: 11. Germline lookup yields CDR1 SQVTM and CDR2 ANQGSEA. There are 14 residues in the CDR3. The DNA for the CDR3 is TGCAGCACGCAGCCCCTAGCGGGGGGGAGTGAGCAGTTCTTC. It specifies CSTQPLAGGSEQFF.

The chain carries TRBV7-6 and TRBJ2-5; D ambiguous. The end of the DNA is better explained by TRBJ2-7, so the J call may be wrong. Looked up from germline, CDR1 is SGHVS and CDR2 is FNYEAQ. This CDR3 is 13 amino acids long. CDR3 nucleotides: TGTGCCAGCAGCTCGTATTCCTCCTACGAGCAGTACTTC. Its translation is CASSSYSSYEQYF.

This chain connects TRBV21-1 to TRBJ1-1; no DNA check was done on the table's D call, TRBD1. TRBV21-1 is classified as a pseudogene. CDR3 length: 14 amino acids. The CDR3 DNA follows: TGTGCCAGCAGCAATGCTACAGGGAACACTGAAGCTTTCTTT. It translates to CASSNATGNTEAFF.

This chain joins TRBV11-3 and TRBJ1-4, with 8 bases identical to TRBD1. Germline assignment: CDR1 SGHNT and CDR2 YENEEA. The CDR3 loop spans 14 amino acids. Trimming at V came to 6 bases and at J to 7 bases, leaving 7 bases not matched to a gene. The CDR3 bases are TGTGCCAGCAGGACCGGGACAGGCGGTGAAAAACTGTTTTTT. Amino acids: CASRTGTGGEKLFF. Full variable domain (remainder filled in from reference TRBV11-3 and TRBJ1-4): EAGVVQSPRYKIIEKKQPVAFWCNPISGHNTLYWYLQNLGQGPELLIRYENEEAVDDSQLPKDRFSAERLKGVDSTLKIQPAELGDSAVYLCASRTGTGGEKLFFGSGTQLSVL.

DNA of the CDR3: TGTGCCAGCAGTTACTCGACTAGTTCGGCGGCGCAGTATTTT. It encodes CASSYSTSSAAQYF. The chain has TRBV6-5 and TRBJ2-3, with D perhaps TRBD2 (6 bases). The CDR3 is 14 residues long. V was trimmed by 0 bases and J by 10 bases, leaving 14 bases between them. Germline values: CDR1 MNHEY, CDR2 SVGAGI.

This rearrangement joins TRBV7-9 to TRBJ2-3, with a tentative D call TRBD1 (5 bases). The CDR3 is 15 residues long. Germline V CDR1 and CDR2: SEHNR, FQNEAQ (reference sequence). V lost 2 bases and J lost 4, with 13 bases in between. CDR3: CASSLLGDGPDTQYF. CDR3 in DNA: TGTGCCAGCAGCTTACTAGGGGATGGGCCAGATACGCAGTATTTT.

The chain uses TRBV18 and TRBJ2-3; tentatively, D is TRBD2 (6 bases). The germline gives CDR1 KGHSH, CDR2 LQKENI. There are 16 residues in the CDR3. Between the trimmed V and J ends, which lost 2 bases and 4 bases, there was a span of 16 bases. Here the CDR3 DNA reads TGTGCCAGCTCACCAAGGAGACTAGATCTCCCAGATACGCAGTATTTT. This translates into CASSPRRLDLPDTQYF.

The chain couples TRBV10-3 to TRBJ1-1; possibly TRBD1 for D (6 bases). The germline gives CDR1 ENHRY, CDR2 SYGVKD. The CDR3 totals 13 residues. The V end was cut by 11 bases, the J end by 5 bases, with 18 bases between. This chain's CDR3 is CASTGGQETEAFF. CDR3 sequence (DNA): TGTGCCTCCACGGGGGGGCAAGAAACTGAAGCTTTCTTT.

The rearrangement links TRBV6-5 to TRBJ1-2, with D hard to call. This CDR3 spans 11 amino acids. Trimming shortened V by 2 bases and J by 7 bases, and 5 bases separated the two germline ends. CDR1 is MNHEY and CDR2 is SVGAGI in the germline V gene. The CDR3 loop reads CASSYAGGYTF. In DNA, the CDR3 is TGTGCCAGCAGTTACGCCGGTGGCTACACCTTC.

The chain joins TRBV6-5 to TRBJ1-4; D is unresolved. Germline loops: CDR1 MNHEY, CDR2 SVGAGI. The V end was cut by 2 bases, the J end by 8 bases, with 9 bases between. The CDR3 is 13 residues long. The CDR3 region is CASSYDRYEKLFF. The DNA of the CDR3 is TGTGCCAGCAGTTACGATCGCTACGAAAAACTGTTTTTT.

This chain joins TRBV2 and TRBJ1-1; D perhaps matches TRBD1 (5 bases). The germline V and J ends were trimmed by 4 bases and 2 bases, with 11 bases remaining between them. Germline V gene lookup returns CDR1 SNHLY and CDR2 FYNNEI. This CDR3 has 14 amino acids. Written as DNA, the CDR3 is TGTGCCAGCAGTGCTAGGACATCCAACACTGAAGCTTTCTTT. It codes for CASSARTSNTEAFF.

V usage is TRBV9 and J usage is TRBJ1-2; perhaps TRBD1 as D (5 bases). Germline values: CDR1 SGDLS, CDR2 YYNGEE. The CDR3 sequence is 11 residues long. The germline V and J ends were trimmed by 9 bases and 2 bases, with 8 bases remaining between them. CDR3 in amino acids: CAITGNYGYTF. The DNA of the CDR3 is TGTGCCATTACAGGAAACTATGGCTACACCTTC.

The CDR3 DNA reads as TGTGCCAGCAGCTACTCGGGGAACACTGAAGCTTTCTTT. The encoded protein is CASSYSGNTEAFF. The chain recombines TRBV7-9 with TRBJ1-1, with D unresolved. This CDR3 has 13 amino acids. The V gene lost 4 bases and the J gene lost 1 base, with 7 bases spanning the gap. Per germline, CDR1 SEHNR and CDR2 FQNEAQ (reference sequence).

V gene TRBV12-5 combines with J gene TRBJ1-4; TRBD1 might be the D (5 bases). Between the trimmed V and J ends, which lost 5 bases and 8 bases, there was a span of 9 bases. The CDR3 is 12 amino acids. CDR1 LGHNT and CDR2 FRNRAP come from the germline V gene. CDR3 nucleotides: TGTGCTAGTGGTCCCTGGGGCGAAAAACTGTTTTTT. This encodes CASGPWGEKLFF.

CDR3 in amino acids: CASSRSGLAGGQDTQYF. The DNA of the CDR3 is TGTGCCAGCAGCCGATCGGGACTAGCGGGGGGGCAAGATACGCAGTATTTT. The chain recombines TRBV5-4 with TRBJ2-3; 16 bases are a match to TRBD2. With V trimmed by 4 bases and J by 5 bases, 7 bases remained unmatched. The CDR3 contains 17 residues. The germline gives CDR1 SGHNT, CDR2 YYREEE (reference sequence).